The present T cell receptor (beta chain) was sequenced within a study of blood T cell repertoires in COVID-19. Across the whole study: Whether acute or convalescent, the COVID-19 samples came from the United States, Italy and Spain. T cells, B-cell-depleted T cells, or PBMCs provided the cDNA or gDNA that served as material.

The table lists this clone with a few counts. Original handling: Amplified reference gene primers provided the basis for estimating nucleated cell counts. Only in-frame clones appear in the TCRdb table, and some are missing; sequencing was by immunoSEQ multiplex PCR. V and J calls and clone size come straight from that table; D and trimming were deduced from the DNA. The data hold roughly 250,000 clones, with roughly 80% observed a single time. The V gene end was trimmed by 6 bases and the J gene end by 3 bases; junction bases not matched to a gene: 5. Per the germline V gene, CDR1 is MDHEN and CDR2 is SYDVKM. The CDR3 runs 14 residues.

This chain connects TRBV28 to TRBJ1-5; TRBD1 agrees at 7 bases. The sample comprised peripheral blood. The receptor comes from an elderly woman with acute or convalescent COVID-19. CDR3 in amino acids: CASSRDSFNQPQHF. The CDR3 bases are TGTGCCAGCAGCCGGGACAGTTTCAATCAGCCCCAGCATTTT.